Included here is one T cell receptor beta chain sequence, with context. Its cognate antigen is unknown. This PCR relied on a set of 60 Vbeta primers and 13 Jbeta primers. Profiling relied on immunoSEQ multiplex PCR, and the TCRdb table lists in-frame clones only, not all of them. The table records about 170,000 clones, roughly 84% of them present only once. The data belong to a study of cytomegalovirus exposure and HLA in healthy donors. Study observations and caveats: CMV serostatus stood as the only immune exposure information on hand.

V was clipped by 4 bases and J by 2 bases; unmatched bases: 11. The CDR3 loop spans 16 amino acids. Looked up from germline, CDR1 is SGHDT and CDR2 is YYEEEE. The chain couples TRBV5-6 to TRBJ2-7, with 8 bases that match TRBD2. Sequenced: PBMCs. This clonotype was sampled from a boy aged 2 to 9 in good health and CMV-seronegative. CDR3 coding DNA: TGTGCCAGCAGCCCGCCCCTACTAGCGGTGGCCTACGAGCAGTACTTC. Translated, it gives CASSPPLLAVAYEQYF.